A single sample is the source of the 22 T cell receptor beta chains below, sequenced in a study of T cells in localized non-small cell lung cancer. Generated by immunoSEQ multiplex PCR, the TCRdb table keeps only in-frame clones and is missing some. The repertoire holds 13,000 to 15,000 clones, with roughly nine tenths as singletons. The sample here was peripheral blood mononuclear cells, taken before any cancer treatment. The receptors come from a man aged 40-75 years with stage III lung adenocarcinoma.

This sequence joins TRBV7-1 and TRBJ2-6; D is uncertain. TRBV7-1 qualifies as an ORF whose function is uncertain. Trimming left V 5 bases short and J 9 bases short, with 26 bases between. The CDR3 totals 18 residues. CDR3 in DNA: TGTGCCAGCAGCAGGCTTGTTCACGAGGCAAAGTCGGGCAACGTCCTGACTTTC. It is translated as CASSRLVHEAKSGNVLTF.

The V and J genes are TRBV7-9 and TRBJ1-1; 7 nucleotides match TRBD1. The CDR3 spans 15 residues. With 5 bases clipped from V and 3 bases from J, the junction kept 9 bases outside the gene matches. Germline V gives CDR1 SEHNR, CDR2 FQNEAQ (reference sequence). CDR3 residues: CASSGLNRGDTEAFF. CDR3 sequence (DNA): TGTGCCAGCAGCGGCCTTAACAGGGGAGACACTGAAGCTTTCTTT.

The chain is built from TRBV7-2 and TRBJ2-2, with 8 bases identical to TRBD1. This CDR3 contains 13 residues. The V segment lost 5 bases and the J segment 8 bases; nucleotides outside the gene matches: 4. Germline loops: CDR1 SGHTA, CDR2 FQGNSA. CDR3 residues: CASSPRTGGELFF. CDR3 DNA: TGTGCCAGCAGCCCCCGGACAGGGGGGGAGCTGTTTTTT.

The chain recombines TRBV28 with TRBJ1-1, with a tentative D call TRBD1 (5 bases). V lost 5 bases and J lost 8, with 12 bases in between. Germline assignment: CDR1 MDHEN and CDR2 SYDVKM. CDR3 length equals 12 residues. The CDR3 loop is CASSGGGREAFF. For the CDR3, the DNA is TGTGCCAGCAGTGGGGGGGGACGGGAAGCTTTCTTT. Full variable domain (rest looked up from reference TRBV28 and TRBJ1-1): DVKVTQSSRYLVKRTGEKVFLECVQDMDHENMFWYRQDPGLGLRLIYFSYDVKMKEKGDIPEGYSVSREKKERFSLILESASTNQTSMYLCASSGGGREAFFGQGTRLTVV.

The CDR3 region is CASSWAGELFF. Here the CDR3 DNA reads TGTGCCAGCAGTTGGGCCGGGGAGCTGTTTTTT. The J gene is TRBJ2-2, the V gene TRBV6-6; D gene ambiguous. Germline CDR1 is MNHNY and CDR2 is SVGAGI (reference sequence). V was pared by 4 bases and J by 6 bases, with 3 bases between. The CDR3 has 11 amino acids.

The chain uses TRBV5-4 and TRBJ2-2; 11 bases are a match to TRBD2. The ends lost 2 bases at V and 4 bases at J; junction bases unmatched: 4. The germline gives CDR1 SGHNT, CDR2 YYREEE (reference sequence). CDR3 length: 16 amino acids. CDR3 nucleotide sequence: TGTGCCAGCAGCTTAGTAGCGGGAGGGTCCACCGGGGAGCTGTTTTTT. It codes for CASSLVAGGSTGELFF.

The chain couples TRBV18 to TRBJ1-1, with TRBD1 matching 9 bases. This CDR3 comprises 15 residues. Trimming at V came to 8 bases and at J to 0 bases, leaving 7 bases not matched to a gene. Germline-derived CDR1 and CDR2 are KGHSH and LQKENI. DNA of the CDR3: TGTGCCAGCACCACCGGGACAGGGTTGAACACTGAAGCTTTCTTT. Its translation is CASTTGTGLNTEAFF.

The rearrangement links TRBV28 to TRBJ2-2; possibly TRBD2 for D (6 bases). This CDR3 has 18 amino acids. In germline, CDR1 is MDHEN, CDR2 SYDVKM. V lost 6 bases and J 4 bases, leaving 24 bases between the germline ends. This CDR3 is CASRPTPRPSDFTGELFF. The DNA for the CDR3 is TGTGCCAGCAGGCCCACCCCTCGGCCTAGCGATTTCACCGGGGAGCTGTTTTTT.

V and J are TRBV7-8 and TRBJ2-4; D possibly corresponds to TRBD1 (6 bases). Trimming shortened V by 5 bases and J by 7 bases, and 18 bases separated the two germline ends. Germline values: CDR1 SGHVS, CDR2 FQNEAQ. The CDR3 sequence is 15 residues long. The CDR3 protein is CASSPEQGWDNIQYF. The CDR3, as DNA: TGTGCCAGCAGCCCGGAACAGGGCTGGGACAACATTCAGTACTTC.

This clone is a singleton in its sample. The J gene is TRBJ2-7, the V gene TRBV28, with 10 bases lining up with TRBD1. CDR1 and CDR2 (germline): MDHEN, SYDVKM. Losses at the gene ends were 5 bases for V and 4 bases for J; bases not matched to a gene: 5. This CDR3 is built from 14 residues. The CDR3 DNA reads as TGTGCCAGCAGTCGCTGGGACAGGGGTTACGAGCAGTACTTC. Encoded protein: CASSRWDRGYEQYF.

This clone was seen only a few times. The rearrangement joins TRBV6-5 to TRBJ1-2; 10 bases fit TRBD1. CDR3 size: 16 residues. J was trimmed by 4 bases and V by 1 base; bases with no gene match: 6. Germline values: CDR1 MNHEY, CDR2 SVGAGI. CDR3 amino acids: CASSYLRTGGSYGYTF. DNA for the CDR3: TGTGCCAGCAGTTACTTGAGGACAGGGGGTTCCTATGGCTACACCTTC.

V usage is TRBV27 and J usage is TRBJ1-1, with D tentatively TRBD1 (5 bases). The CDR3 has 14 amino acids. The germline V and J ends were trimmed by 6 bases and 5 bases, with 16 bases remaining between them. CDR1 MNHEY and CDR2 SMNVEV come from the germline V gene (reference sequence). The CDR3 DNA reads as TGTGCCAGCAGGATTGGGCAGGGAGGGACTGAAGCTTTCTTT. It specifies CASRIGQGGTEAFF.

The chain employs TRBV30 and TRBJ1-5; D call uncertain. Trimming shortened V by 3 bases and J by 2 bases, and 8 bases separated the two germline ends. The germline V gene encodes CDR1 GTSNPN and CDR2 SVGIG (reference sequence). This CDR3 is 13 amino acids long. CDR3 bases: TGTGCCTGGAGCGCTTCGGGCAATCAGCCCCAGCATTTT. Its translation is CAWSASGNQPQHF.

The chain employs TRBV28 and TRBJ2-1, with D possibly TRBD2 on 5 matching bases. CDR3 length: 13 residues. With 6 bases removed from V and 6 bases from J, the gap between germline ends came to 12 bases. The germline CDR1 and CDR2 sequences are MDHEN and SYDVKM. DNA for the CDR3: TGTGCCAGCAGGCCAACTAGGCCCAATGAGCAGTTCTTC. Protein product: CASRPTRPNEQFF.

CDR3: CASSSKGISIAKNIQYF. DNA for the CDR3: TGTGCCAGCAGTTCGAAGGGTATTTCCATAGCCAAAAACATTCAGTACTTC. The chain recombines TRBV7-2 with TRBJ2-4; no reliable D call. This CDR3 region has 17 residues. The germline V and J ends were trimmed by 6 bases and 0 bases, with 18 bases remaining between them. CDR1 is SGHTA, CDR2 FQGNSA, per germline. The variable domain in full, with the rest retrieved from reference TRBV7-2 and TRBJ2-4, is GAGVSQSPSNKVTEKGKDVELRCDPISGHTALYWYRQSLGQGLEFLIYFQGNSAPDKSGLPSDRFSAERTGGSVSTLTIQRTQQEDSAVYLCASSSKGISIAKNIQYFGAGTRLSVL.

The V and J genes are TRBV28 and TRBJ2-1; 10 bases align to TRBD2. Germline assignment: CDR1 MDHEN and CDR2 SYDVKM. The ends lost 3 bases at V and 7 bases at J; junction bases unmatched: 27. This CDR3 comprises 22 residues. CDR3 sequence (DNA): TGTGCCAGCAGTTTCGCAGGAGGACTAGCGGCCCTAAATACCAACAGCGGAAATGAGCAGTTCTTC. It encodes CASSFAGGLAALNTNSGNEQFF.

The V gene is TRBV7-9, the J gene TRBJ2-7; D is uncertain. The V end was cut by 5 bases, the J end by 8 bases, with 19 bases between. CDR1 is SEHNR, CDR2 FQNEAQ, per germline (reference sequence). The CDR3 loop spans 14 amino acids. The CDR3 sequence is CASSPPNMASKQYF. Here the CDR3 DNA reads TGTGCCAGCAGCCCCCCAAATATGGCGTCTAAGCAGTACTTC. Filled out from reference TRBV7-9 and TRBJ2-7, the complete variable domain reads DTGVSQNPRHKITKRGQNVTFRCDPISEHNRLYWYRQTLGQGPEFLTYFQNEAQLEKSRLLSDRFSAERPKGSFSTLEIQRTEQGDSAMYLCASSPPNMASKQYFGPGTRLTVT.

CDR3 nucleotide sequence: TGTGCCAGTAGTAAGAACGAATACCCCTACGAGCAGTACTTC. Encoded protein: CASSKNEYPYEQYF. The chain couples TRBV19 to TRBJ2-7; D uncertain. This CDR3 spans 14 amino acids. V was shortened by 4 bases and J by 2 bases, with 12 bases between the two germline ends. Looked up from germline, CDR1 is LNHDA and CDR2 is SQIVND (reference sequence).

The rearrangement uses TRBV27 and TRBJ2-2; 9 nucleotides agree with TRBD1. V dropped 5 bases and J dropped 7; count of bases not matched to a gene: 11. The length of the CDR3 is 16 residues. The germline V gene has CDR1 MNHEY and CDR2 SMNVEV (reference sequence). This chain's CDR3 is CASSPGTGTTLGELFF. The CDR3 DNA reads TGTGCCAGCAGTCCAGGGACAGGGACGACCCTCGGGGAGCTGTTTTTT.

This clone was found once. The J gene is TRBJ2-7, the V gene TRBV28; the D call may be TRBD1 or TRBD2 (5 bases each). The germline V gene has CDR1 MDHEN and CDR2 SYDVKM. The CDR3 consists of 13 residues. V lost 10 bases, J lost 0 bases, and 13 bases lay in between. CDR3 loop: CAIPDGASYEQYF. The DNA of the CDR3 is TGTGCCATCCCCGACGGGGCCTCCTACGAGCAGTACTTC.

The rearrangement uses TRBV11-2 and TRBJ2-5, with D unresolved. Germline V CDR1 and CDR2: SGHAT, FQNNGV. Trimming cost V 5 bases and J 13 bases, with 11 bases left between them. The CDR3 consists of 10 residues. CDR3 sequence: CASSPRNLYF. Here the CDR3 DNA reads TGTGCCAGCAGCCCGCGGAACCTGTACTTC. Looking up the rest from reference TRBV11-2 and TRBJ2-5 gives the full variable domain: EAGVAQSPRYKIIEKRQSVAFWCNPISGHATLYWYQQILGQGPKLLIQFQNNGVVDDSQLPKDRFSAERLKGVDSTLKIQPAKLEDSAVYLCASSPRNLYFGPGTRLLVL.

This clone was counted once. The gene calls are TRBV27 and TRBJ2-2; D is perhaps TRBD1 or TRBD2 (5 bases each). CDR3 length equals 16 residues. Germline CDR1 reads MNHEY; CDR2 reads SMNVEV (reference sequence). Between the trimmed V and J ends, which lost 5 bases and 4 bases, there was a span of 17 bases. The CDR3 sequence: CASSLRPGRTTGELFF. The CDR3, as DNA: TGTGCCAGCAGTCTGCGCCCGGGACGGACCACCGGGGAGCTGTTTTTT.